This entry features one TCR beta chain sequence. The CDR3 is 12 residues long. Looked up from germline, CDR1 is SGHAT and CDR2 is FQNNGV. The V and J ends lost 3 bases and 14 bases respectively, with 14 bases between them. The source of the sample is a study of PD-1 blockade in classical Hodgkin lymphoma. The sample's time point: newly diagnosed, previously untreated cHL patient sample. Profiling relied on immunoSEQ multiplex PCR, and the TCRdb table lists in-frame clones only, not all of them. Of tens of thousands of clones in the sample, 85% to 95% were seen once. The specimen was peripheral blood mononuclear cells (PBMCs). The clonotype was recovered from a human donor with classical Hodgkin lymphoma. The V call is TRBV11-2, the J call TRBJ2-1; TRBD2 is a possible D gene (6 bases). CDR3 bases: TGTGCCAGCAGCTTCGCACTAGCCAGAGAGTTCTTC. Protein product: CASSFALAREFF.